Following are 32 T cell receptor beta chains from one sample sequenced in a study of regulatory T cells in long-lasting Graves disease. Time point here: newly diagnosed GD, antithyroid drugs for less than 3 months. PBMC-extracted RNA yielded the TCR library. Sequencing libraries for TCR beta were prepared with iRepertoire HTBI primers and Arm-PCR of CDR3 regions. TCRdb used MiXCR to reprocess the multiplex PCR reads, holding one entry per CDR3 protein. Among about 370,000 distinct CDR3 sequences listed, roughly 15% were seen once. The source was peripheral blood mononuclear cells (PBMCs), collected at new diagnosis, from a patient treated with antithyroid drugs. Every receptor here comes from a female donor with Graves disease.

This clonotype was seen at least ten times. This chain uses TRBV25-1 with TRBJ2-5; D not resolved. Germline V gene lookup returns CDR1 MGHDK and CDR2 SYGVNS. The CDR3 has 18 amino acids. Trimming left V 5 bases short and J 0 bases short, with 22 bases between. The CDR3 coding sequence is TGTGCCAGCAGTACGCCCGGTTCTGGGCCCAGGAACCAAGAGACCCAGTACTTC. Residues: CASSTPGSGPRNQETQYF. The full variable domain, completed using reference TRBV25-1 and TRBJ2-5, is EADIYQTPRYLVIGTGKKITLECSQTMGHDKMYWYQQDPGMELHLIHYSYGVNSTEKGDLSSESTVSRIRTEHFPLTLESARPSHTSQYLCASSTPGSGPRNQETQYFGPGTRLLVL.

This clonotype was counted many times. This chain uses TRBV25-1 with TRBJ1-1; D uncertain. Deletions cut 5 bases from V and 0 bases from J, with 10 bases between. CDR1 and CDR2 from the germline V gene are MGHDK and SYGVNS. This CDR3 is built from 14 residues. DNA for the CDR3: TGTGCCAGCAGTCCCCAAGCCCTGAACACTGAAGCTTTCTTT. Protein: CASSPQALNTEAFF.

The CDR3 is CASSPGTVGNEKLFF. CDR3 coding DNA: TGTGCCAGCAGTCCCGGGACAGTTGGTAATGAAAAACTGTTTTTT. The rearrangement joins TRBV6-1 to TRBJ1-4; 7 nucleotides align to TRBD1. Germline loops: CDR1 MNHNS, CDR2 SASEGT. This CDR3 spans 15 amino acids. V gave up 5 bases and J gave up 4 bases; unmatched junction bases: 7.

This clonotype was seen at least ten times. The CDR3 spells CASSELGTTNTDTQYF. For the CDR3, the DNA is TGCGCCAGCAGTGAACTCGGGACAACAAACACAGATACGCAGTATTTT. The V and J genes are TRBV10-2 and TRBJ2-3; a weak D match, TRBD1 (6 bases). The V and J ends lost 3 bases and 2 bases respectively, with 15 bases between them. The CDR3 runs 16 residues. Germline V CDR1 and CDR2: WSHSY, SAAADI.

There are a few counts of this clonotype. This chain links TRBV12-3 or TRBV12-4 with TRBJ1-2, with 7 bases identical to TRBD1. V was clipped by 3 bases and J by 7 bases; unmatched bases: 5. CDR3 length: 13 residues. DNA of the CDR3: TGTGCCAGCAGTTTGGGACAGCTATCTGGCTACACCTTC. Protein sequence: CASSLGQLSGYTF.

This clonotype has a count of ten or more. The chain is built from TRBV10-1 and TRBJ2-7, with a tentative D call TRBD1 (6 bases). The V gene lost 0 bases and the J gene lost 3 bases, with 9 bases spanning the gap. This CDR3 contains 14 residues. The V gene's germline CDR1 is WNHNN and CDR2 SYGVQD (reference sequence). DNA of the CDR3: TGCGCCAGCAGTGAGTCGAACAGGGACTACGAGCAGTACTTC. As protein: CASSESNRDYEQYF.

V gene TRBV6-2 or TRBV6-3 combines with J gene TRBJ2-5; 8 bases map to TRBD2. This CDR3 is 16 amino acids long. The J segment lost 5 bases and the V segment lost 2 bases, leaving 10 bases of the junction unmatched. Per the germline V gene, CDR1 is MNHEY and CDR2 is SVGEGT. As DNA, the CDR3 is TGTGCCAGCAGTTACATAGTTGCGGGAGGTGCGGAGACCCAGTACTTC. Amino acids: CASSYIVAGGAETQYF.

In this sample, this clonotype turned up many times. V gene TRBV12-3 or TRBV12-4 combines with J gene TRBJ1-1; possible D gene TRBD1, 6 bases. The CDR3 runs 15 residues. V was pared by 5 bases and J by 3 bases, with 16 bases between. The CDR3, as DNA: TGTGCCAGCAGTCTGAACAGGGCGGGGGACACTGAAGCTTTCTTT. Protein: CASSLNRAGDTEAFF.

The rearrangement joins TRBV6-2 or TRBV6-3 to TRBJ1-4; D perhaps matches TRBD1 (6 bases). Per the germline V gene, CDR1 is MNHEY and CDR2 is SVGEGT. V dropped 5 bases and J dropped 4 bases, with 17 bases sitting between them. This CDR3 has 16 amino acids. The CDR3 nucleotides are TGTGCCAGCAGTAGGGGAGGGGGACGCCTTAATGAAAAACTGTTTTTT. It is translated as CASSRGGGRLNEKLFF.

This clonotype was seen many times. The chain is built from TRBV20-1 and TRBJ2-5; 7 positions agree with TRBD2. Looked up from germline, CDR1 is DFQATT and CDR2 is SNEGSKA (reference sequence). V lost 1 base, J lost 4 bases, and 3 bases stayed unmatched. There are 13 residues in the CDR3. The CDR3 bases are TGCAGTGCTAGAGTGGTAGCGGGAGAGACCCAGTACTTC. This sequence encodes CSARVVAGETQYF.

The chain joins TRBV19 to TRBJ1-2, with 9 bases lining up with TRBD1. The CDR3 totals 12 residues. Per the germline V gene, CDR1 is LNHDA and CDR2 is SQIVND (reference sequence). Unmatched junction bases numbered 3, after V lost 7 bases and J lost 6 bases. The CDR3 DNA follows: TGTGCCAGTACCCGGACAGGGGATGGCTACACCTTC. Protein sequence: CASTRTGDGYTF. The whole variable domain, remainder taken from reference TRBV19 and TRBJ1-2, is DGGITQSPKYLFRKEGQNVTLSCEQNLNHDAMYWYRQDPGQGLRLIYYSQIVNDFQKGDIAEGYSVSREKKESFPLTVTSAQKNPTAFYLCASTRTGDGYTFGSGTRLTVV.

The count of this clonotype is one. The chain carries TRBV10-3 and TRBJ1-3, with D possibly matching TRBD1 (5 bases). Germline V gene lookup returns CDR1 ENHRY and CDR2 SYGVKD. This CDR3 has 15 residues. Trimming pared 0 bases from V and 0 bases from J, leaving 6 bases between. CDR3 bases: TGTGCCATCAGTGAGTCGGACATCTCTGGAAACACCATATATTTT. The encoded protein is CAISESDISGNTIYF.

This clonotype was recorded at least ten times. The chain combines TRBV11-2 with TRBJ1-4, with 8 bases fitting TRBD1. Germline-derived CDR1 and CDR2 are SGHAT and FQNNGV. V was clipped by 1 base and J by 5 bases; unmatched bases: 9. There are 17 residues in the CDR3. This CDR3 reads CASSLVLKDRANEKLFF. DNA for the CDR3: TGTGCCAGCAGCTTAGTTTTGAAGGACAGGGCAAATGAAAAACTGTTTTTT.

This clonotype has at least ten counts. This chain links TRBV7-2 with TRBJ1-6; tentative D call: TRBD1 (6 bases). This CDR3 contains 14 residues. CDR1 is SGHTA, CDR2 FQGNSA, per germline. Trimming removed 2 bases from V and 7 bases from J, with 9 bases in between. The CDR3 DNA reads TGTGCCAGCAGCTTACAGGGGCAGAATTCACCCCTCCACTTT. Protein: CASSLQGQNSPLHF.

This chain joins TRBV4-3 and TRBJ2-5, with 7 bases fitting TRBD2. The ends lost 4 bases at V and 5 bases at J; junction bases unmatched: 10. Germline-derived CDR1 and CDR2 are LGHNA and YSLEER. This CDR3 has 15 residues. The CDR3 loop reads CASSLGLSGPETQYF. The CDR3 DNA reads TGCGCCAGCAGCCTGGGACTATCGGGACCCGAGACCCAGTACTTC.

This clonotype was recorded many times. This sequence joins TRBV12-5 and TRBJ1-1; D is unclear. In germline, CDR1 is LGHNT, CDR2 FRNRAP. The CDR3 totals 14 residues. The V and J ends lost 4 bases and 2 bases respectively, with 11 bases between them. The CDR3 nucleotides are TGTGCTAGTGGTTGGTCAACTTCCAACACTGAAGCTTTCTTT. Residues: CASGWSTSNTEAFF.

In this sample, this clonotype turned up many times. The chain has TRBV5-1 and TRBJ2-3; the match to TRBD2 covers 11 bases. Per germline, CDR1 SGHRS and CDR2 YFSETQ. The CDR3 length is 16 residues. V gave up 2 bases and J gave up 2 bases; unmatched junction bases: 4. CDR3 sequence reads: CASSFRLAGITDTQYF. The CDR3 DNA reads TGCGCCAGCAGCTTCCGACTAGCGGGGATCACAGATACGCAGTATTTT. Using reference TRBV5-1 and TRBJ2-3 for the parts outside the CDR3, the full variable domain is KAGVTQTPRYLIKTRGQQVTLSCSPISGHRSVSWYQQTPGQGLQFLFEYFSETQRNKGNFPGRFSGRQFSNSRSEMNVSTLELGDSALYLCASSFRLAGITDTQYFGPGTRLTVL.

This clonotype has ten or more counts. The chain links TRBV20-1 to TRBJ2-3; possibly TRBD1 or TRBD2 for D (5 bases each). V was shortened by 3 bases and J by 5 bases, with 15 bases between the two germline ends. CDR3 size: 14 residues. Germline assignment: CDR1 DFQATT and CDR2 SNEGSKA (reference sequence). CDR3 region: CSASPGTVLDTQYF. Written as DNA, the CDR3 is TGCAGTGCTAGTCCCGGGACCGTTCTAGATACGCAGTATTTT.

This clonotype was found many times. The chain carries TRBV20-1 and TRBJ2-3; D possibly uses TRBD1 or TRBD2 (5 bases each). Germline values: CDR1 DFQATT, CDR2 SNEGSKA (reference sequence). Trimming took 1 base from V and 4 from J, leaving 9 bases between them. The CDR3 sequence is 13 residues long. The CDR3 loop reads CSARVGTSDTQYF. As DNA, the CDR3 is TGCAGTGCTAGAGTGGGGACCTCAGATACGCAGTATTTT.

This clonotype occurred many times. The chain has TRBV10-3 and TRBJ2-5; 7 positions match TRBD1. The trim removed 8 bases at V and 2 bases at J, leaving 8 bases unmatched. Germline CDR1 and CDR2: ENHRY and SYGVKD. There are 14 residues in the CDR3. This CDR3 reads CAIHSGQRQETQYF. CDR3 DNA: TGTGCCATCCACTCGGGACAGAGACAAGAGACCCAGTACTTC.

This clonotype was counted at least ten times. J is TRBJ2-5 and V is TRBV20-1; D unclear. Germline assignment: CDR1 DFQATT and CDR2 SNEGSKA (reference sequence). The ends were cut back, 4 bases at V and 4 bases at J, with 25 bases in the middle. The CDR3 extends over 17 amino acids. The CDR3 loop reads CSATQFGRRIKGETQYF. DNA for the CDR3: TGCAGTGCTACCCAATTCGGACGAAGGATTAAGGGAGAGACCCAGTACTTC.

This clonotype was counted ten times or more. The genes are TRBV11-2 and TRBJ2-7, with D possibly being TRBD2 (6 bases). This CDR3 comprises 13 residues. Trimming cost V 1 base and J 3 bases, with 7 bases left between them. Germline V lookup: CDR1 SGHAT, CDR2 FQNNGV. CDR3 sequence: CASSLGTIYEQYF. For the CDR3, the DNA is TGTGCCAGCAGCTTAGGGACTATCTACGAGCAGTACTTC.

This clonotype showed up many times. The chain carries TRBV12-3 or TRBV12-4 and TRBJ2-1, with 7 bases identical to TRBD2. CDR3 length: 14 residues. V shed 5 bases, J shed 10 bases, and the junction held 11 bases outside the gene matches. This CDR3 reads CASSPHDPGGEQFF. The CDR3 DNA sequence: TGTGCCAGCAGTCCTCATGATCCGGGAGGAGAGCAGTTCTTC.

In its sample, this clonotype was seen many times. The chain employs TRBV9 and TRBJ2-3; 7 bases fit TRBD2. The J segment lost 3 bases and the V segment lost 0 bases, leaving 4 bases of the junction unmatched. The CDR3 consists of 15 residues. Germline V gene data show CDR1 as SGDLS and CDR2 as YYNGEE. In DNA form, the CDR3 reads TGTGCCAGCAGCGTAGCGAGCGGGACGACAGATACGCAGTATTTT. The encoded protein is CASSVASGTTDTQYF.

This clonotype has a count of ten or more. The chain couples TRBV20-1 to TRBJ2-6; D call uncertain. Trimming stripped 4 bases from V and 1 base from J, with 8 bases between. Germline V lookup: CDR1 DFQATT, CDR2 SNEGSKA (reference sequence). The CDR3 consists of 14 residues. The CDR3 nucleotides read TGCAGTGCTATTGATAATTCTGGGGCCAACGTCCTGACTTTC. It specifies CSAIDNSGANVLTF.

As for this clonotype: A read error is the likely source, as a far larger clone sits one nucleotide away. The V gene is TRBV7-3, the J gene TRBJ2-5; 9 nucleotides match TRBD2. The end of the DNA aligns better with TRBJ2-1, so the J call may be wrong. CDR1 is SGHTA and CDR2 is FQGTGA in the germline V gene. This CDR3 spans 17 amino acids. The CDR3 bases are TGTGCCAGCAGCGCCAATCCGGGACTAGCTGGCTACAATGAGCAGTTCTTC. As protein: CASSANPGLAGYNEQFF.

This clonotype was detected ten times or more. The chain combines TRBV28 with TRBJ2-6; D is perhaps TRBD1 (6 bases). Germline CDR1 and CDR2: MDHEN and SYDVKM. This CDR3 spans 16 amino acids. The V gene lost 6 bases and the J gene lost 2 bases, with 14 bases spanning the gap. The CDR3 bases are TGTGCCAGCAGGCTCAGGGGCGAGGCTGGGGCCAACGTCCTGACTTTC. Amino acids: CASRLRGEAGANVLTF.

This clonotype was detected many times. The rearrangement links TRBV5-5 to TRBJ2-4; 9 positions match TRBD1. V trimming: 2 bases; J trimming: 3 bases; junction bases outside the gene matches: 9. The CDR3 has 17 residues. CDR1 is SGHKS, CDR2 YYEKEE, per germline (reference sequence). For the CDR3, the DNA is TGTGCCAGCAGCTTCCCGGGACAGGGAAGAAACAAAAACATTCAGTACTTC. Amino acids: CASSFPGQGRNKNIQYF.

This clonotype showed up many times. The rearrangement links TRBV20-1 to TRBJ2-6; the match to TRBD2 covers 7 bases. Germline lookup yields CDR1 DFQATT and CDR2 SNEGSKA (reference sequence). J gave up 1 base and V 4 bases, and 7 bases lay outside the gene matches. This CDR3 is built from 16 residues. The CDR3 loop reads CSATRGEVSGANVLTF. DNA of the CDR3: TGCAGTGCTACTCGGGGGGAAGTATCTGGGGCCAACGTCCTGACTTTC.

This clonotype has ten or more counts. J is TRBJ1-2 and V is TRBV9, with D tentatively TRBD1 (5 bases). This CDR3 is built from 14 residues. Germline lookup yields CDR1 SGDLS and CDR2 YYNGEE. V lost 4 bases and J lost 9, with 19 bases in between. The CDR3 protein is CASSTRGRVDSYTF. In DNA, the CDR3 is TGTGCCAGCAGCACCCGGGGGAGGGTTGATAGCTACACCTTC.

This clonotype was counted at least ten times. This chain links TRBV7-6 with TRBJ1-5; D possibly corresponds to TRBD1 (5 bases). The CDR3 is 14 amino acids. V dropped 5 bases and J dropped 7 bases, with 15 bases sitting between them. In germline, CDR1 is SGHVS, CDR2 FNYEAQ. The CDR3 reads CASSTGLAGQPQHF. The CDR3 region has the DNA TGTGCCAGCAGCACGGGACTGGCCGGCCAGCCCCAGCATTTT.

V gene TRBV4-1 combines with J gene TRBJ1-2, with D unresolved. The CDR3 totals 16 residues. Looked up from germline, CDR1 is MGHRA and CDR2 is YSYEKL. Deletions cut 1 base from V and 2 bases from J, with 14 bases between. The CDR3, as DNA: TGCGCCAGCAGCCAAGGTTCAAGAGAAAGAAACTATGGCTACACCTTC. This gives the protein CASSQGSRERNYGYTF.